This T cell receptor (beta chain) was sequenced for a study of OX40 agonist ivuxolimab in advanced cancers. Concerning this clone: Its antigen is currently unknown.

Per the germline V gene, CDR1 is LNHDA and CDR2 is SQIVND (reference sequence). The ends were cut back, 3 bases at V and 0 bases at J, with 6 bases in the middle. CDR3 length equals 14 residues. Assay used: immunoSEQ multiplex PCR; TCRdb lists only in-frame clones, some missing. This sample yields some 64,000 clones, of which roughly 90% are seen a single time; approximately 20% belongs to the top ten. Study-wide points: CD4+ and CD8+ blood T cells expanded clonally by week 6 at 0.1 to 3.0 mg/kg.

This sample comprised CD4+ or CD8+ T cells sorted from blood, obtained in a trial of the OX40 agonist ivuxolimab. The TCR was taken from an adult with an advanced solid tumor such as melanoma, head and neck, liver or kidney cancer. V usage is TRBV19 and J usage is TRBJ1-5; D is undetermined. CDR3 sequence (DNA): TGTGCCAGTAGTATTCTGTATAGCAATCAGCCCCAGCATTTT. It specifies CASSILYSNQPQHF.